This T cell receptor (beta chain) was found in a study of shared clonotypes between healthy human individuals (dated by TCRdb to the early 2020s). Regarding the research as a whole: A couple of women and three men aged 18 to 49 years were included in the cohort. Per donor, three plates each were used for CD4 naive and CD4 memory, two for CD8 naive, and one for CD8 memory. Blood TCR repertoires of 5 or 6 healthy adults were deeply sequenced to estimate repertoire size and the extent of clonotype sharing between individuals. Different laboratories and diverse techniques were used to prepare libraries and sequence TCR repertoires, to increase sequencing depth and limit assay-specific biases. Leukapheresis yielded between about 0.94 and 8.9 billion PBMCs per donor.

The investigation overall reported the following: Sampling was limited to blood, and TCR repertoires in tissue likely differ from TCR repertoires in blood. Sharing across a handful of donors was observed for approximately 5% of naive CD4, under 4% of naive CD8, 2% to 2.5% of memory CD4, and roughly 0.4% of memory CD8 clonotypes. Compared with non-shared clonotypes, the clonotypes found in all four sorted-subset donors had higher generation probabilities. Incomplete sequencing was indicated by rarefaction of sorted-subset datasets, despite the large sequencing depth. The small number of donors limited the genetic and exposure-history diversity represented. Estimated clonotype richness was generally larger for naive than for memory subsets. Pairwise subsampling led to the expectation that sequencing depth would affect the degree of clonotype sharing among donors.

V lost 6 bases and J lost 3 bases; the stretch between them is 13 bases long. In the germline V gene, CDR1 corresponds to KGHSH and CDR2 to LQKENI. Taken from cysteine to phenylalanine, the CDR3 has 14 residues. Only the CDR3 portion is preserved as DNA: 42 bases, with reading frame beginning at the first base. The donors were healthy, HIV-negative adults with no recently reported acute infections or vaccinations. Every donor was a Caucasian adult living in Nashville, Tennessee, USA. CD4+ T cells were enriched through magnetic negative selection, after which naive cells were positively selected on CD45RA and the remaining negative fraction served as the memory subset. After blood collection by leukapheresis, PBMCs were isolated using Ficoll-Histopaque density gradient centrifugation and then cryopreserved in the vapor phase of liquid nitrogen. Analytical flow cytometry was used to check the purity and quantity of each magnetically sorted T cell population. Each sorted fraction had its genomic DNA isolated and then quantified by UV absorbance on a Nanodrop 2000c.

As to this clone: No antigen is known for it. One base away there is no much larger clone; base qualities are not given.

Using the deep immunoSEQ assay, TCR CDR3 regions were amplified from genomic DNA by multiplex PCR. Extracted genomic DNA from each cell subset was distributed evenly across all wells of several immunoSEQ 96-well plates, and each plate was treated as a replicate. Each replicate PCR for sorted subsets received around 200 ng genomic DNA, equal to about 30,000 T cell genomes. Purified libraries were measured with a Qubit 3.0 fluorometer, size-checked on a Bioanalyzer 2100, and measured again with the KAPA Library Quantification kit. Every immunoSEQ 96-well plate was sequenced on a dedicated single-read 150-cycle Illumina NextSeq 550 flow cell. The paper's data handling went like this. Because the immunoSEQ output held only junctional sequences and lacked quality scores, the filtering could not match the filtering applied to full-length reads. Sequences were annotated with PyIR, a Python wrapper for IgBLAST v1.9, using IMGT germline references to assign V/J genes and CDR3. Reads with weak V/J assignments (E-value above 1e-6), missing CDR3, stop codons, out-of-frame junctions, or ambiguous translated residues were removed. V3J clonotypes were defined by identical inferred V gene, J gene, and CDR3 amino acid sequence. Percentage overlap between repertoires was calculated by dividing the number of shared unique clonotypes by the size of the smaller repertoire. RTK rarefaction, the Chao1 estimator, and Recon v2.1 estimates of unobserved clonotypes were used to assess repertoire richness. Generation probabilities for all TCRbeta clonotypes obtained by the gDNA method from a handful of donors were computed using OLGA. This immuneACCESS table, as held by TCRdb, lists in-frame sequences with V and J called but not all clones. Of the missing ones, under half trace to an unresolved V gene in checked studies; the others have no known cause. V, J and clone size are those of that table, while D and trimming were read from the DNA. For this sample there are approximately 530,000 clones; 90% to 97% appear just once. Of the sample, roughly 0.06% falls within the top ten clones.

In this chain, TRBV18 is recombined with TRBJ2-3; the D gene is unclear. The receptor was isolated from a woman aged 30 to 39 in good health. The sequenced material came from naive CD4+ T cells sorted from blood. Read against the paper, the sample's cell subset or site label means: CD45RA+ positively selected. The CDR3: CASSQFGETDTQYF. The bases are TGTGCCAGCTCTCAGTTTGGGGAAACAGATACGCAGTATTTT.